This entry lists 27 T cell receptor beta chains sequenced from one sample in a study of human CD4 T cells and Enterobacteriaceae. Here immunoSEQ multiplex PCR was the method, and the copy in TCRdb shows in-frame clones only, minus some. This sample carries 25,000 to 30,000 clones, 70% to 90% of them seen once, and the ten largest clones take around 1%. Memory CD4+ T cells were sorted as all CD4+ cells except CD45RA+CCR7+CD95- naive cells, over 95% pure. The specimen was memory CD4+ T cells from blood. The receptors derive from a human donor in good health.

The rearrangement links TRBV6-1 to TRBJ2-3; D is ambiguous. The CDR3 has 17 residues. The ends were cut back, 1 base at V and 3 bases at J, with 17 bases in the middle. The germline V gene encodes CDR1 MNHNS and CDR2 SASEGT. The CDR3 here is CASSEGLAPESTDTQYF. DNA for the CDR3: TGTGCCAGCAGTGAAGGTTTAGCCCCCGAGTCGACAGATACGCAGTATTTT.

V is TRBV27 and J is TRBJ2-3; 8 bases align to TRBD2. The CDR3 is 15 amino acids. Per germline, CDR1 MNHEY and CDR2 SMNVEV (reference sequence). The junction had 5 bases not matched to a gene; V was cut back by 4 bases and J by 2 bases. CDR3 in amino acids: CASSSPGGNTDTQYF. In nucleotides, the CDR3 is TGTGCCAGCAGTTCCCCGGGAGGGAACACAGATACGCAGTATTTT.

This rearrangement joins TRBV19 to TRBJ2-7; 10 bases align to TRBD1. The CDR3 totals 13 residues. Trimming removed 4 bases from V and 3 bases from J; junction bases left unmatched: 0. CDR1 is LNHDA, CDR2 SQIVND, per germline (reference sequence). CDR3 sequence reads: CASSRTGGYEQYF. The CDR3 DNA sequence: TGTGCCAGTAGTAGGACAGGGGGCTACGAGCAGTACTTC.

The table lists this clone with a count of one. This sequence joins TRBV28 and TRBJ1-5, with TRBD1 matching over 8 bases. The CDR3 has 16 amino acids. V lost 6 bases and J lost 3; bases outside the gene matches: 10. Germline V gene data show CDR1 as MDHEN and CDR2 as SYDVKM. The chain's CDR3 is CASRDGTGGFNQPQHF. The CDR3 DNA reads as TGTGCCAGCAGGGATGGTACAGGGGGTTTCAATCAGCCCCAGCATTTT. Full variable domain (missing parts from reference TRBV28 and TRBJ1-5): DVKVTQSSRYLVKRTGEKVFLECVQDMDHENMFWYRQDPGLGLRLIYFSYDVKMKEKGDIPEGYSVSREKKERFSLILESASTNQTSMYLCASRDGTGGFNQPQHFGDGTRLSIL.

The J gene is TRBJ2-7, the V gene TRBV7-2, with 8 bases fitting TRBD1. The CDR3 runs to 16 residues. Trimming cost V 4 bases and J 0 bases; bases outside gene matches: 8. From germline, CDR1 is SGHTA and CDR2 FQGNSA. The CDR3 sequence: CASSSPRQGSSYEQYF. The CDR3 region has the DNA TGTGCCAGCAGCTCGCCCCGACAGGGGAGCTCCTACGAGCAGTACTTC.

The chain is built from TRBV27 and TRBJ2-7, with TRBD2 identical over 9 bases. The length of the CDR3 is 17 residues. V dropped 3 bases and J dropped 0; count of bases not matched to a gene: 9. Germline lookup yields CDR1 MNHEY and CDR2 SMNVEV (reference sequence). The CDR3 DNA is TGTGCCAGCAGTTTTCGTTTAGTAGCGGGAGTCTCCTACGAGCAGTACTTC. This encodes CASSFRLVAGVSYEQYF.

J is TRBJ2-5 and V is TRBV7-8; D gene uncertain. V was trimmed by 5 bases and J by 4 bases, leaving 17 bases between them. Germline CDR1 and CDR2: SGHVS and FQNEAQ. The CDR3 is made up of 15 amino acids. For the CDR3, the DNA is TGTGCCAGCAGCCAAAATTTTGTAGCCTCAGAGACCCAGTACTTC. Encoded protein: CASSQNFVASETQYF.

The genes are TRBV13 and TRBJ1-2; D perhaps matches TRBD1 (5 bases). V lost 6 bases, J lost 7 bases, and 27 bases lay in between. The germline CDR1 and CDR2 sequences are PRHDT and FYEKMQ (reference sequence). The CDR3 runs to 17 residues. The CDR3 loop is CASSRYQRDQRTSGYTF. The CDR3 bases are TGTGCCAGCAGTCGATATCAACGGGACCAAAGAACCTCTGGCTACACCTTC.

V usage is TRBV5-1 and J usage is TRBJ1-5, with 8 bases aligning to TRBD1. The CDR3 runs 20 residues. Germline V gives CDR1 SGHRS, CDR2 YFSETQ. The V gene end was trimmed by 4 bases and the J gene end by 1 base; junction bases not matched to a gene: 19. CDR3 sequence (DNA): TGCGCCAGCAGCCAAAAAAGGGACAGGTCGAAAATGGGAAGCAATCAGCCCCAGCATTTT. As protein: CASSQKRDRSKMGSNQPQHF. Full variable domain (rest looked up from reference TRBV5-1 and TRBJ1-5): KAGVTQTPRYLIKTRGQQVTLSCSPISGHRSVSWYQQTPGQGLQFLFEYFSETQRNKGNFPGRFSGRQFSNSRSEMNVSTLELGDSALYLCASSQKRDRSKMGSNQPQHFGDGTRLSIL.

This clone has a handful of counts. The rearrangement links TRBV19 to TRBJ1-5, with TRBD1 identical over 7 bases. Per the germline V gene, CDR1 is LNHDA and CDR2 is SQIVND (reference sequence). J lost 1 base, V lost 5 bases, and 5 bases had no gene match. The CDR3 sequence is 15 residues long. The CDR3 sequence: CASSPTGESNQPQHF. In DNA, the CDR3 is TGTGCCAGTAGTCCTACAGGGGAGAGCAATCAGCCCCAGCATTTT.

The chain couples TRBV4-2 to TRBJ2-7; 10 bases line up with TRBD2. This CDR3 contains 19 residues. In germline, CDR1 is LGHNA, CDR2 YNFKEQ. V shed 1 base, J shed 5 bases, and the junction held 17 bases outside the gene matches. This CDR3 is CASSQGGLAGAPPHDEQYF. In DNA form, the CDR3 reads TGTGCCAGCAGCCAAGGCGGGCTAGCGGGGGCCCCCCCCCACGACGAGCAGTACTTC.

This chain joins TRBV5-1 and TRBJ2-5, with D possibly being TRBD2 (6 bases). Trimming removed 1 base at V and 3 bases at J, with 10 bases between. Germline CDR1 reads SGHRS; CDR2 reads YFSETQ. This CDR3 has 14 amino acids. CDR3 sequence reads: CASSLMGLEETQYF. The DNA of the CDR3 is TGCGCCAGCAGCTTGATGGGACTCGAAGAGACCCAGTACTTC.

The chain couples TRBV28 to TRBJ2-7, with D unresolved. V lost 2 bases, J lost 2 bases, and 10 bases lay in between. This CDR3 contains 14 residues. Germline assignment: CDR1 MDHEN and CDR2 SYDVKM. The CDR3 loop reads CASSLTTVTYEQYF. The CDR3 DNA follows: TGTGCCAGCAGTTTAACGACTGTTACCTACGAGCAGTACTTC.

The chain links TRBV4-1 to TRBJ2-3; 8 bases align to TRBD1. Germline V gives CDR1 MGHRA, CDR2 YSYEKL. V was pared by 4 bases and J by 5 bases, with 11 bases of the junction left unmatched. The CDR3 has 16 residues. The CDR3 DNA sequence: TGCGCCAGCAGCCCAATGGGAGACAGGGGTGGAGATACGCAGTATTTT. Residues: CASSPMGDRGGDTQYF.

The rearrangement links TRBV29-1 to TRBJ1-1; tentative D call: TRBD1 (6 bases). The length of the CDR3 is 13 residues. Germline-derived CDR1 and CDR2 are SQVTM and ANQGSEA. Trimming cost V 7 bases and J 1 base, with 13 bases left between them. The CDR3: CSAIGQTNTEAFF. DNA of the CDR3: TGCAGCGCAATCGGACAGACGAACACTGAAGCTTTCTTT.

The CDR3 sequence is CASSKRPGTSGRMVETQYF. Written as DNA, the CDR3 is TGTGCCAGCAGCAAACGCCCGGGTACTAGCGGGAGGATGGTGGAGACCCAGTACTTC. The chain links TRBV21-1 to TRBJ2-5; TRBD2, as called in the table, went unchecked against the DNA. TRBV21-1 is classified as a pseudogene. The CDR3 is 19 residues long.

This chain links TRBV7-8 with TRBJ2-6; D may be TRBD1 (6 bases). The CDR3 sequence is 17 residues long. Between the trimmed V and J ends, which lost 5 bases and 0 bases, there was a span of 14 bases. Per germline, CDR1 SGHVS and CDR2 FQNEAQ. CDR3 DNA sequence: TGTGCCAGCAGCACACAGGGAAAGACCTCTGGGGCCAACGTCCTGACTTTC. This translates into CASSTQGKTSGANVLTF. Based on the CDR3 plus reference TRBV7-8 and TRBJ2-6, the full variable domain is GAGVSQSPRYKVAKRGQDVALRCDPISGHVSLFWYQQALGQGPEFLTYFQNEAQLDKSGLPSDRFFAERPEGSVSTLKIQRTQQEDSAVYLCASSTQGKTSGANVLTFGAGSRLTVL.

V usage is TRBV2 and J usage is TRBJ1-2; a possible D gene is TRBD1 (5 bases). The ends were cut back, 6 bases at V and 8 bases at J, with 10 bases in the middle. CDR3 length: 11 amino acids. Per the germline V gene, CDR1 is SNHLY and CDR2 is FYNNEI. The CDR3 nucleotides are TGTGCCAGCAGGACAGCTTTGGGCTACACCTTC. Protein sequence: CASRTALGYTF. The full variable domain, rest sourced from reference TRBV2 and TRBJ1-2, is EPEVTQTPSHQVTQMGQEVILRCVPISNHLYFYWYRQILGQKVEFLVSFYNNEISEKSEIFDDQFSVERPDGSNFTLKIRSTKLEDSAMYFCASRTALGYTFGSGTRLTVV.

The chain is built from TRBV5-5 and TRBJ2-3; D may match TRBD1 or TRBD2 (5 bases each). The V and J ends lost 0 bases and 6 bases respectively, with 8 bases between them. Germline assignment: CDR1 SGHKS and CDR2 YYEKEE (reference sequence). The CDR3 has 13 residues. The CDR3 DNA reads as TGTGCCAGCAGCTTGGTTTGGGACGATACGCAGTATTTT. This translates into CASSLVWDDTQYF.

In its sample, this clone was seen once. The chain joins TRBV18 to TRBJ1-1, with TRBD1 as a possible D gene (5 bases). The CDR3 has 15 residues. Trimming took off 1 base at V and 1 base at J, with 10 bases between the two ends. Germline CDR1 and CDR2: KGHSH and LQKENI. CDR3 sequence: CASSPQGRGNTEAFF. The CDR3 bases are TGTGCCAGCTCACCACAGGGGCGGGGGAACACTGAAGCTTTCTTT.

This clone was observed once. The chain carries TRBV6-1 and TRBJ1-5; no clear D gene. This CDR3 is 13 amino acids long. V lost 1 base and J lost 11, with 12 bases in between. Germline V gives CDR1 MNHNS, CDR2 SASEGT. CDR3 residues: CASSEEDRRSQHF. As DNA, the CDR3 is TGTGCCAGCAGTGAAGAGGACCGACGGTCCCAGCATTTT.

This clone has just one count. The chain combines TRBV27 with TRBJ1-1; no clear D. Germline V gives CDR1 MNHEY, CDR2 SMNVEV (reference sequence). Between the trimmed V and J ends, which lost 7 bases and 2 bases, there was a span of 17 bases. The CDR3 spans 15 residues. CDR3 residues: CASTPGGSRNTEAFF. The DNA for the CDR3 is TGTGCCAGCACCCCTGGAGGCAGCAGAAACACTGAAGCTTTCTTT.

The CDR3 coding sequence is TGCAGCGTTAGCGGGAGCACAGATACGCAGTATTTT. Translation gives CSVSGSTDTQYF. V usage is TRBV29-1 and J usage is TRBJ2-3, with D possibly matching TRBD2 (6 bases). The germline gives CDR1 SQVTM, CDR2 ANQGSEA. This CDR3 is 12 amino acids long. V was trimmed by 5 bases and J by 0 bases, leaving 6 bases between them.

The chain's CDR3 is CASSLQWGETQYF. The CDR3 DNA reads as TGTGCCAGCAGTTTACAGTGGGGGGAGACCCAGTACTTC. The gene calls are TRBV27 and TRBJ2-5, with D perhaps given as TRBD1 or TRBD2 (5 bases each). The CDR3 runs to 13 residues. Deletions cut 2 bases from V and 5 bases from J, with 9 bases between. Germline V CDR1 and CDR2: MNHEY, SMNVEV (reference sequence).

This rearrangement joins TRBV15 to TRBJ2-1; 13 bases are shared with TRBD2. CDR1 is LNHNV, CDR2 YYDKDF, per germline (reference sequence). This CDR3 comprises 17 residues. With V trimmed by 3 bases and J by 5 bases, 7 bases remained unmatched. DNA of the CDR3: TGTGCCACCAGCAGTCGCGGACTAGCGGGAGCCCACAATGAGCAGTTCTTC. This gives the protein CATSSRGLAGAHNEQFF.

The V and J genes are TRBV19 and TRBJ2-7; 9 positions match TRBD1. The germline V gene has CDR1 LNHDA and CDR2 SQIVND (reference sequence). This CDR3 has 16 amino acids. The junction had 13 bases not matched to a gene; V was cut back by 5 bases and J by 5 bases. The CDR3 DNA is TGTGCCAGTAGTCCTCGATCCGGGACAGGGACCCACGAGCAGTACTTC. This gives the protein CASSPRSGTGTHEQYF. The entire variable domain, with the rest obtained from reference TRBV19 and TRBJ2-7, is as follows: DGGITQSPKYLFRKEGQNVTLSCEQNLNHDAMYWYRQDPGQGLRLIYYSQIVNDFQKGDIAEGYSVSREKKESFPLTVTSAQKNPTAFYLCASSPRSGTGTHEQYFGPGTRLTVT.

The gene calls are TRBV5-8 and TRBJ2-1, with a tentative D call TRBD2 (6 bases). This CDR3 spans 15 amino acids. Trimming removed 2 bases from V and 10 bases from J, with 19 bases in between. Germline V gene sequence: CDR1 SGHTS, CDR2 YDEGEE. CDR3 in amino acids: CASSFSSGSFWEQFF. CDR3 DNA sequence: TGTGCCAGCAGCTTTAGTTCCGGGAGTTTCTGGGAGCAGTTCTTC.